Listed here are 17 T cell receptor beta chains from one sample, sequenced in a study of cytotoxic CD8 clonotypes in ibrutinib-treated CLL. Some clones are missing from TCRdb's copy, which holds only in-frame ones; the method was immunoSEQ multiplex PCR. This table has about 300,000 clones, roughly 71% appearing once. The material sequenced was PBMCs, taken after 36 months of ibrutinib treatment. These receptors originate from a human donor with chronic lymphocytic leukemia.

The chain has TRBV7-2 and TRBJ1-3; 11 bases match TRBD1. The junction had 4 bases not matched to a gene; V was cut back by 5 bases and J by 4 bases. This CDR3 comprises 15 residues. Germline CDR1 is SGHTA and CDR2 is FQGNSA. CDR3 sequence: CASSEDRGRGNTIYF. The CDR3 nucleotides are TGTGCCAGCAGCGAGGACAGGGGGCGCGGAAACACCATATATTTT.

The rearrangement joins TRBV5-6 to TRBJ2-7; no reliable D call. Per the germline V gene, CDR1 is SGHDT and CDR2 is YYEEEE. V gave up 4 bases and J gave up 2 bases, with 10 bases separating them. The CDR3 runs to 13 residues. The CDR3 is CASSGGGPYEQYF. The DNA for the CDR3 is TGTGCCAGCAGCGGCGGTGGCCCCTACGAGCAGTACTTC.

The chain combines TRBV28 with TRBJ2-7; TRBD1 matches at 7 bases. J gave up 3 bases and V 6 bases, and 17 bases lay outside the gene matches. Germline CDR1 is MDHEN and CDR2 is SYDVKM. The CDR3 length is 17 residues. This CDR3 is CASRPRGYGTEYYEQYF. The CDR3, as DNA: TGTGCCAGCAGACCACGAGGGTACGGGACAGAGTACTACGAGCAGTACTTC.

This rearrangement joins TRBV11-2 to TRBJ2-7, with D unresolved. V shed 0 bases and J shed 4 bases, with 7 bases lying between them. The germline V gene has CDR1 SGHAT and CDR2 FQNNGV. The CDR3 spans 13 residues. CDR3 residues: CASSLDASYEQYF. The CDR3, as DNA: TGTGCCAGCAGCTTAGATGCCTCTTACGAGCAGTACTTC.

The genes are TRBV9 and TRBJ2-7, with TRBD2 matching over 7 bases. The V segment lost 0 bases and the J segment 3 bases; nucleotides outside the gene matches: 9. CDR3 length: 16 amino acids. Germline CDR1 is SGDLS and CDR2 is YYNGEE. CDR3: CASSVEGGSNLYEQYF. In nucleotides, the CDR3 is TGTGCCAGCAGCGTAGAAGGCGGGAGTAACCTCTACGAGCAGTACTTC.

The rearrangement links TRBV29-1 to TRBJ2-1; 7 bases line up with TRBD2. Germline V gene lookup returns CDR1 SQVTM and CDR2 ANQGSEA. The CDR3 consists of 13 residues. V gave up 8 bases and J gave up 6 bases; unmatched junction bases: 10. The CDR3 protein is CSLGGKRINEQFF. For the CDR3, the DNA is TGCAGCCTGGGAGGGAAGCGAATCAATGAGCAGTTCTTC.

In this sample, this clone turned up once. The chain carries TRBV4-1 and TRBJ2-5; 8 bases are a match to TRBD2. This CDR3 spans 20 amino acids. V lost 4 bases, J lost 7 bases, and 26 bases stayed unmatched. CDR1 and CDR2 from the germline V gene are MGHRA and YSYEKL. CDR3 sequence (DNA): TGCGCCAGCAGCCCCACCGTAAACGGGGGGGCCATCCCCTATGGTGGGACCCAGTACTTC. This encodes CASSPTVNGGAIPYGGTQYF.

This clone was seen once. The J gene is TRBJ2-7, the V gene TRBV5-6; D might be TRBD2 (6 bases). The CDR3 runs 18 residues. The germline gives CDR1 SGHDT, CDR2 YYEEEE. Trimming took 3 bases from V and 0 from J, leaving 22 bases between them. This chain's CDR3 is CASSYLGGGNRDSYEQYF. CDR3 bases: TGTGCCAGCAGCTACCTGGGGGGTGGCAACAGAGACTCCTACGAGCAGTACTTC.

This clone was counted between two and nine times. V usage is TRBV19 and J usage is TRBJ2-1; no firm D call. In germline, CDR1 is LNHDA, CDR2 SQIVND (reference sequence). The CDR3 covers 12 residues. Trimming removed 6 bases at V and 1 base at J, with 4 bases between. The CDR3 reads CASRRSYNEQFF. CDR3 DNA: TGTGCCAGTAGGCGGTCCTACAATGAGCAGTTCTTC.

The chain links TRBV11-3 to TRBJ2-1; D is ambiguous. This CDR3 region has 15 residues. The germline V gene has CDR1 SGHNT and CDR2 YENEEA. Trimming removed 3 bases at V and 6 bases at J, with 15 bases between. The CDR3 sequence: CASSFSGVLANEQFF. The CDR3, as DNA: TGTGCCAGCAGCTTCTCCGGCGTGCTCGCCAATGAGCAGTTCTTC. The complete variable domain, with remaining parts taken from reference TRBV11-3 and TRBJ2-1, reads EAGVVQSPRYKIIEKKQPVAFWCNPISGHNTLYWYLQNLGQGPELLIRYENEEAVDDSQLPKDRFSAERLKGVDSTLKIQPAELGDSAVYLCASSFSGVLANEQFFGPGTRLTVL.

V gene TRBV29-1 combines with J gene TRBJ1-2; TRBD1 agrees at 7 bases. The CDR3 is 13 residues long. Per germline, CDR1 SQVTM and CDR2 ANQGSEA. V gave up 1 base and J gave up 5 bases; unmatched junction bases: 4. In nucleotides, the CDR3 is TGCAGCGTTGAAGGGGGGACAGTTTATGGCTACACCTTC. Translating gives CSVEGGTVYGYTF.

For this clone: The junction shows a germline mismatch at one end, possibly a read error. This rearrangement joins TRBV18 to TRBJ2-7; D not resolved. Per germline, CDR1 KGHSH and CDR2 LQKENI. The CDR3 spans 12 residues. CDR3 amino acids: CASSPQHYEQYF. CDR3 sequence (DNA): TGTGCCAGTTCACCACAACACTACGAGCAGTACTTC.

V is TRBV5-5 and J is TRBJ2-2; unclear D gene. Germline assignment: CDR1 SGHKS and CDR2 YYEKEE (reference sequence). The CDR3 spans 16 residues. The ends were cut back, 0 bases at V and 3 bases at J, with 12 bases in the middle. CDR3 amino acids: CASSLVRPVHTGELFF. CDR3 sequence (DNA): TGTGCCAGCAGCTTGGTTCGGCCAGTTCACACCGGGGAGCTGTTTTTT.

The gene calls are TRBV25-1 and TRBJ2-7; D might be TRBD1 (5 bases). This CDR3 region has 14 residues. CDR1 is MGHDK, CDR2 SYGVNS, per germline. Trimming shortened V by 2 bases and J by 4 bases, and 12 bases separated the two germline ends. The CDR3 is CASSELGLGYEQYF. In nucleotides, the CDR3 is TGTGCCAGCAGTGAACTGGGGCTGGGGTACGAGCAGTACTTC.

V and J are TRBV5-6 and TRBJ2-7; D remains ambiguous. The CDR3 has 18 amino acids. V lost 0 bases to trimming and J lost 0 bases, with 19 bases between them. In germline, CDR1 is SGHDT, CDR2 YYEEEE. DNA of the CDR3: TGTGCCAGCAGCTTGGCGTCAGTTCTAGATCAGAGCTCCTACGAGCAGTACTTC. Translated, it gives CASSLASVLDQSSYEQYF.

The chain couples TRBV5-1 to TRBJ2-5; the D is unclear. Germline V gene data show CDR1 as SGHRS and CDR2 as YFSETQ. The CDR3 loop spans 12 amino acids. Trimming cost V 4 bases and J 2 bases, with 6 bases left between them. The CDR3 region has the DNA TGCGCCAGCAGCCAGGTACAAGAGACCCAGTACTTC. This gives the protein CASSQVQETQYF.

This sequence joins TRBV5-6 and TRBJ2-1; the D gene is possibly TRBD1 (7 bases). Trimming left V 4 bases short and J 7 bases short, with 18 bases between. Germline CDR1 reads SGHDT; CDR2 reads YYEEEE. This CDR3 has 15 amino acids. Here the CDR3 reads CASSRPRRGQNEQFF. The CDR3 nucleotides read TGTGCCAGCAGCCGCCCGAGGAGGGGGCAAAATGAGCAGTTCTTC.